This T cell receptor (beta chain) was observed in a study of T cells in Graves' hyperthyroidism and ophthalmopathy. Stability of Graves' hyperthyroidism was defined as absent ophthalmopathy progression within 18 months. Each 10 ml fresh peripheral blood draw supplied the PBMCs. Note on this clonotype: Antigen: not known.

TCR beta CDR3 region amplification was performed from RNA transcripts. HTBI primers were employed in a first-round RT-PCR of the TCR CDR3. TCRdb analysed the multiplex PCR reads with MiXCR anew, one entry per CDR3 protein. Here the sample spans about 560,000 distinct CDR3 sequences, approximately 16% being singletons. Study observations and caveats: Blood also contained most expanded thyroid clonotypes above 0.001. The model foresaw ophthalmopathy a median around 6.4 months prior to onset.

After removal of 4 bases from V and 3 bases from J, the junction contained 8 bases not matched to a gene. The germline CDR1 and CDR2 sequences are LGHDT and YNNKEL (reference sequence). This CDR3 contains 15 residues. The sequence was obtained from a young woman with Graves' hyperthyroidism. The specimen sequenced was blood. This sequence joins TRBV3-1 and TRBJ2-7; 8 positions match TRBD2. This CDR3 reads CASSLYGTRNYEQYF. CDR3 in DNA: TGTGCCAGCAGCCTATACGGGACTAGGAACTACGAGCAGTACTTC.